The 27 T cell receptor beta chains given below trace back to one sample, sequenced in a study of shared T cell receptors in the human thymus. Method: immunoSEQ multiplex PCR; TCRdb's copy keeps in-frame clones and lacks some. The sample lists more than 300,000 clones, roughly 94% seen once, with roughly 0.02% in the top ten. Sequenced material: thymocytes. Receptors originate from a human donor.

The chain couples TRBV15 to TRBJ1-2, with 7 bases lining up with TRBD1. The V gene end was trimmed by 3 bases and the J gene end by 4 bases; junction bases not matched to a gene: 11. The CDR3 covers 16 residues. Germline-derived CDR1 and CDR2 are LNHNV and YYDKDF (reference sequence). In DNA form, the CDR3 reads TGTGCCACCAGCAGCCTACCGGACAGGCCCTTCTATGGCTACACCTTC. The encoded protein is CATSSLPDRPFYGYTF.

This rearrangement joins TRBV9 to TRBJ1-2; possibly TRBD1 for D (6 bases). V lost 3 bases to trimming and J lost 4 bases, with 19 bases between them. Germline-derived CDR1 and CDR2 are SGDLS and YYNGEE. This CDR3 has 16 residues. The CDR3 DNA reads as TGTGCCAGCAGCGCAAAAAAATCGACAGGAGGCTATGGCTACACCTTC. Its protein is CASSAKKSTGGYGYTF.

The V call is TRBV28, the J call TRBJ1-3; TRBD1 might be the D (5 bases). Trimming took 5 bases from V and 4 from J, leaving 15 bases between them. This CDR3 comprises 15 residues. Per germline, CDR1 MDHEN and CDR2 SYDVKM. This chain's CDR3 is CASSPHGTSGNTIYF. The CDR3 DNA reads TGTGCCAGCAGTCCTCACGGGACTTCGGGAAACACCATATATTTT.

The V and J genes are TRBV7-2 and TRBJ2-1; 7 nucleotides match TRBD2. In germline, CDR1 is SGHTA, CDR2 FQGNSA. The CDR3 runs 13 residues. The junction had 5 bases not matched to a gene; V was cut back by 5 bases and J by 7 bases. This CDR3 reads CASSPGLVNEQFF. The CDR3 DNA follows: TGTGCCAGCAGCCCCGGACTAGTTAATGAGCAGTTCTTC.

The genes are TRBV5-6 and TRBJ2-7; 12 positions agree with TRBD2. Per the germline V gene, CDR1 is SGHDT and CDR2 is YYEEEE. With 0 bases clipped from V and 12 bases from J, the junction kept 13 bases outside the gene matches. The CDR3 contains 16 residues. The CDR3 DNA sequence: TGTGCCAGCAGCTTGGGACTAGCGGGAGTCTCGGGGTGGTGGTACTTC. Translated: CASSLGLAGVSGWWYF. The whole variable domain, remainder taken from reference TRBV5-6 and TRBJ2-7, is DAGVTQSPTHLIKTRGQQVTLRCSPKSGHDTVSWYQQALGQGPQFIFQYYEEEERQRGNFPDRFSGHQFPNYSSELNVNALLLGDSALYLCASSLGLAGVSGWWYFGPGTRLTVT.

The rearrangement links TRBV5-8 to TRBJ1-1; unclear D gene. The CDR3 runs to 14 residues. Germline CDR1 SGHTS, CDR2 YDEGEE. The ends were cut back, 0 bases at V and 1 base at J, with 7 bases in the middle. The CDR3 DNA follows: TGTGCCAGCAGCTTGGGGGGAGAGAACACTGAAGCTTTCTTT. Protein product: CASSLGGENTEAFF.

CDR3 DNA sequence: TGTGCCAGCAGGGGACCGCTGGACAGGGAAAATGAAAAACTGTTTTTT. It encodes CASRGPLDRENEKLFF. V gene TRBV27 combines with J gene TRBJ1-4; 8 bases are shared with TRBD1. Losses at the gene ends were 6 bases for V and 5 bases for J; bases not matched to a gene: 11. CDR3 size: 16 residues. From germline, CDR1 is MNHEY and CDR2 SMNVEV (reference sequence).

About this clone itself: Germline is not matched at one junction end, which may reflect a read error. The chain carries TRBV6-1 and TRBJ2-1, with TRBD2 matching over 14 bases. Germline values: CDR1 MNHNS, CDR2 SASEGT. The CDR3 loop spans 15 amino acids. The CDR3 DNA reads as TGTGCCGGCAGACTAGCGGGAGGGGCGACCAATGAGCAGTTCTTC. Translation gives CAGRLAGGATNEQFF.

This chain uses TRBV5-1 with TRBJ1-1; D is ambiguous. The CDR3 spans 13 residues. CDR1 is SGHRS and CDR2 is YFSETQ in the germline V gene. Trimming took 4 bases from V and 4 from J, leaving 11 bases between them. The CDR3 coding sequence is TGCGCCAGCAGCCCCGACCGAACCACTGAAGCTTTCTTT. This sequence encodes CASSPDRTTEAFF. Full variable domain (rest looked up from reference TRBV5-1 and TRBJ1-1): KAGVTQTPRYLIKTRGQQVTLSCSPISGHRSVSWYQQTPGQGLQFLFEYFSETQRNKGNFPGRFSGRQFSNSRSEMNVSTLELGDSALYLCASSPDRTTEAFFGQGTRLTVV.

This clone was picked up one time. This chain connects TRBV20-1 to TRBJ1-2, with D possibly matching TRBD1 (5 bases). The CDR3 covers 11 residues. V was pared by 5 bases and J by 8 bases, with 12 bases between. CDR1 is DFQATT and CDR2 is SNEGSKA in the germline V gene (reference sequence). CDR3 region: CSARGVGGYTF. The CDR3 nucleotides read TGCAGTGCTCGGGGGGTAGGAGGCTACACCTTC.

The rearrangement uses TRBV27 and TRBJ1-4; D remains unclear. Germline assignment: CDR1 MNHEY and CDR2 SMNVEV (reference sequence). The CDR3 is made up of 16 amino acids. Trimming took off 8 bases at V and 2 bases at J, with 18 bases between the two ends. The CDR3 coding sequence is TGTGCCAGCCGCCCCCCTTTGGTGGTCACTAATGAAAAACTGTTTTTT. Its protein product is CASRPPLVVTNEKLFF.

This chain joins TRBV5-8 and TRBJ1-2, with D tentatively TRBD1 (5 bases). Germline V gene sequence: CDR1 SGHTS, CDR2 YDEGEE. V was pared by 0 bases and J by 3 bases, with 9 bases between. This CDR3 is built from 14 residues. The CDR3 sequence: CASSLVQGYYGYTF. The CDR3 DNA sequence: TGTGCCAGCAGCTTGGTCCAGGGCTACTATGGCTACACCTTC.

With respect to this clone: The same CDR3 is also encoded by other DNA sequences in this sample. The chain has TRBV27 and TRBJ1-5; TRBD1 is a possible D gene (5 bases). This CDR3 has 13 residues. Germline CDR1 and CDR2: MNHEY and SMNVEV (reference sequence). The V and J ends lost 6 bases and 4 bases respectively, with 10 bases between them. The CDR3 nucleotides read TGTGCCAGCAGAGCAGGGAGAAATCAGCCCCAGCATTTT. Residues: CASRAGRNQPQHF.

The chain uses TRBV7-9 and TRBJ1-4; D is unclear. Per germline, CDR1 SEHNR and CDR2 FQNEAQ (reference sequence). The V end lost 2 bases, the J end lost 7 bases, and 8 bases lay between the germline ends. CDR3 length: 13 amino acids. The CDR3 DNA follows: TGTGCCAGCAGCTTACCCTTAGGTGAAAAACTGTTTTTT. This gives the protein CASSLPLGEKLFF. Supplemented by reference TRBV7-9 and TRBJ1-4, the full variable domain reads DTGVSQNPRHKITKRGQNVTFRCDPISEHNRLYWYRQTLGQGPEFLTYFQNEAQLEKSRLLSDRFSAERPKGSFSTLEIQRTEQGDSAMYLCASSLPLGEKLFFGSGTQLSVL.

The chain uses TRBV12-2 and TRBJ2-1; the DNA was not compared with TRBD2, the D call given in the table. TRBV12-2 is marked as a pseudogene. The CDR3 is made up of 14 amino acids. The CDR3 DNA reads TGTGCAAGTCGCTTAGCCGGAGCCGTTAATGAGCAGTTCTTC. Its protein product is CASRLAGAVNEQFF.

As to this clone: The same CDR3 also results from other DNA sequences found in this sample. This chain joins TRBV7-9 and TRBJ2-7; a possible D gene is TRBD1 (6 bases). The V gene's germline CDR1 is SEHNR and CDR2 FQNEAQ (reference sequence). Trimming left V 5 bases short and J 6 bases short, with 14 bases between. CDR3 length: 13 residues. CDR3 nucleotide sequence: TGTGCCAGCAGCCCATACAGGGACGGCGAGCAGTACTTC. Translated, it gives CASSPYRDGEQYF. The full variable domain, completed using reference TRBV7-9 and TRBJ2-7, is DTGVSQNPRHKITKRGQNVTFRCDPISEHNRLYWYRQTLGQGPEFLTYFQNEAQLEKSRLLSDRFSAERPKGSFSTLEIQRTEQGDSAMYLCASSPYRDGEQYFGPGTRLTVT.

This chain uses TRBV19 with TRBJ2-7; D is unclear. Trimming cost V 4 bases and J 2 bases, with 15 bases left between them. This CDR3 spans 15 amino acids. In germline, CDR1 is LNHDA, CDR2 SQIVND (reference sequence). The CDR3 DNA follows: TGTGCCAGTAGTACCCCGGCAGGAATTACCTACGAGCAGTACTTC. Its translation is CASSTPAGITYEQYF.

The rearrangement links TRBV11-2 to TRBJ2-7, with TRBD2 as a possible D gene (5 bases). Germline V gene sequence: CDR1 SGHAT, CDR2 FQNNGV. V was shortened by 3 bases and J by 2 bases, with 11 bases between the two germline ends. The CDR3 length is 14 residues. In DNA form, the CDR3 reads TGTGCCAGCAGCTTTAAGGGAGTGGCCTACGAGCAGTACTTC. It yields the protein CASSFKGVAYEQYF.

The V gene is TRBV28, the J gene TRBJ2-1, with D perhaps being TRBD1 or TRBD2 (5 bases each). V lost 6 bases and J 3 bases, leaving 15 bases between the germline ends. Germline lookup yields CDR1 MDHEN and CDR2 SYDVKM. This CDR3 region has 15 residues. The CDR3 DNA follows: TGTGCCAGCAGCGCACGAGGGGCTTACTACAATGAGCAGTTCTTC. Translation gives CASSARGAYYNEQFF.

This chain joins TRBV7-2 and TRBJ2-5; 9 bases match TRBD2. Matching the DNA end better, TRBJ2-7 makes the J call doubtful. Germline lookup yields CDR1 SGHTA and CDR2 FQGNSA. The CDR3 has 16 amino acids. CDR3 protein: CASSLVLDLAGCEQYF. In DNA, the CDR3 is TGTGCCAGCAGCTTAGTATTAGATCTAGCGGGGTGCGAGCAGTACTTC.

Regarding this clone: An end of the junction does not agree with germline; a read error may underlie this. This chain links TRBV7-7 with TRBJ2-7; TRBD2 might be the D (6 bases). This CDR3 has 14 amino acids. The germline V gene has CDR1 SSHAT and CDR2 FNYEAQ (reference sequence). The CDR3 bases are TGTGCTAGCAGCTTAGCGGCAGGGCACGCCGAGCAGTACTTC. The encoded protein is CASSLAAGHAEQYF.

This chain joins TRBV5-6 and TRBJ2-2, with 9 bases lining up with TRBD2. J lost 1 base, V lost 3 bases, and 4 bases had no gene match. The CDR3 extends over 16 amino acids. CDR1 and CDR2 from the germline V gene are SGHDT and YYEEEE. The CDR3 sequence: CASSWETSGNTGELFF. The CDR3 DNA sequence: TGTGCCAGCAGCTGGGAGACTAGCGGGAACACCGGGGAGCTGTTTTTT.

The rearrangement uses TRBV21-1 and TRBJ1-2. TRBV21-1 is marked as a pseudogene. The CDR3 has 14 amino acids. CDR3 sequence: CASSKTWGRVGYTF. In nucleotides, the CDR3 is TGTGCCAGTTCGAAAACTTGGGGGAGGGTTGGCTACACCTTC.

The V call is TRBV6-5, the J call TRBJ2-3; 8 nucleotides match TRBD2. This CDR3 has 16 amino acids. V lost 2 bases, J lost 5 bases, and 9 bases stayed unmatched. Germline V gives CDR1 MNHEY, CDR2 SVGAGI. The CDR3 spells CASSYRRGGLGDTQYF. As DNA, the CDR3 is TGTGCCAGCAGTTACCGACGGGGGGGACTGGGAGATACGCAGTATTTT.

V and J are TRBV5-4 and TRBJ2-1; no clear D gene. V was pared by 0 bases and J by 5 bases, with 12 bases between. CDR1 is SGHNT and CDR2 is YYREEE in the germline V gene (reference sequence). This CDR3 has 15 residues. In nucleotides, the CDR3 is TGTGCCAGCAGCTTGGAGACTTCCTTCAACAATGAGCAGTTCTTC. This codes for CASSLETSFNNEQFF.

The chain is built from TRBV28 and TRBJ1-1; D remains unclear. The CDR3 is 13 residues long. Per the germline V gene, CDR1 is MDHEN and CDR2 is SYDVKM. V lost 6 bases, J lost 0 bases, and 8 bases lay in between. The CDR3 sequence: CASRLDVNTEAFF. The CDR3, as DNA: TGTGCCAGCAGGCTTGATGTGAACACTGAAGCTTTCTTT.

The V gene is TRBV7-9, the J gene TRBJ2-1, with 11 bases fitting TRBD2. Germline trimming cut 0 bases from V and 7 bases from J; bases unmatched to any gene: 11. Germline V lookup: CDR1 SEHNR, CDR2 FQNEAQ (reference sequence). This CDR3 region has 18 residues. CDR3 residues: CASSLAIELAGVRNEQFF. The CDR3, as DNA: TGTGCCAGCAGCTTAGCCATAGAACTAGCGGGAGTGAGGAATGAGCAGTTCTTC.